The TCR beta chain under discussion was sequenced for a study of blood T cell repertoires in COVID-19. The CDR3 length is 13 residues. V was cut by 7 bases and J by 4 bases, with 13 bases left in between. Germline assignment: CDR1 LGHDT and CDR2 YNNKEL (reference sequence). This clone has a handful of counts. Different DNA sequences within this sample yield the same CDR3. The method was immunoSEQ multiplex PCR; TCRdb's version includes in-frame clones alone and lacks a portion of them. The table lists around 150,000 clones, about three quarters of them singletons. The specimen sequenced was PBMCs or T cells enriched from blood (not recorded which). This chain uses TRBV3-1 (or the pseudogene TRBV3-2) with TRBJ1-1, with unresolved D. This receptor was obtained from a woman between 45 and 60 years old who had recovered from COVID-19. The CDR3 region has the DNA TGTGCCAGCAAAGAGCCAGCGGGCACTGAAGCTTTCTTT. This sequence encodes CASKEPAGTEAFF.